These T cell receptor beta chains were read from a single sample in a study of blood T cells in healthy people across ages. TCRdb used MiXCR to reprocess the 5' RACE reads, holding one entry per CDR3 protein. The sample lists 650,000 to 800,000 distinct CDR3 sequences; 40% to 50% were seen once. Sequencing was performed on blood. The receptors derive from a man aged 55 to 69 in good health. Both conserved end residues are part of each CDR3. D genes are given only for firm matches. Clone size, where shown, is once, few, many, or a class for clones that have expanded.

13,-,TRBV7-9,-,TRBJ1-6,TGTGCCAGCAGCTCAACCAGGGATTCACCCCTCCACTTT,CASSSTRDSPLHF
14,-,TRBV20-1,-,TRBJ2-3,TGCAGTGCTAGAGATCCGTTTAGCACAGATACGCAGTATTTT,CSARDPFSTDTQYF
16,-,TRBV28,TRBD2,TRBJ2-1,TGTGCCAGCACCTCCCGGACTAGCTGGGCATACAATGAGCAGTTCTTC,CASTSRTSWAYNEQFF
13,-,TRBV6-6,-,TRBJ1-1,TGTGCCAGCAGTGTAGGGGAATACACTGAAGCTTTCTTT,CASSVGEYTEAFF
15,-,TRBV6-2/TRBV6-3,TRBD1,TRBJ2-3,TGTGCCAGCGGTACCGGGGACAGGACCACAGATACGCAGTATTTT,CASGTGDRTTDTQYF
15,-,TRBV29-1,-,TRBJ1-2,TGCAGCGCCGGGGATGGCCCGCGGGGTAACTATGGCTACACCTTC,CSAGDGPRGNYGYTF
18,-,TRBV9,-,TRBJ2-1,TGTGCCAGCAGCGGGGGGGGGCGGGGGTCACGCTCCTACAATGAGCAGTTCTTC,CASSGGGRGSRSYNEQFF
13,-,TRBV4-3,-,TRBJ2-7,TGCGCCAGCAGCCTAGCCGAGGGGAACGAGCAGTACTTC,CASSLAEGNEQYF
16,-,TRBV4-3,-,TRBJ2-1,TGCGCCAGCAGCCAAGATTCAGCTTACTCAGTCGGTGAGCAGTTCTTC,CASSQDSAYSVGEQFF
16,-,TRBV4-1,-,TRBJ1-4,TGCGCCAGCACCCCGGAGCGTTGGGTTGGCGGGGATAAACTGTTTTTT,CASTPERWVGGDKLFF
8,few,TRBV28,-,TRBJ2-4,TGTGCCAGCAGTTTATGCCCCTTC,CASSLCPF
16,-,TRBV7-2,-,TRBJ2-6,TGTGCCAGCAGCGTCCCGAGGTATTCTGGGGCCAACGTCCTGACTTTC,CASSVPRYSGANVLTF
15,-,TRBV5-1,-,TRBJ2-5,TGCGCCAGCAGCTTGACACTAGCTGTGGGTGAGACCCAGTACTTC,CASSLTLAVGETQYF
15,few,TRBV7-2,TRBD2,TRBJ2-7,TGTGCCAGTACTAAGGAGGCTAGCGGGCCAGGAGAGCAGTACTTC,CASTKEASGPGEQYF
15,-,TRBV9,-,TRBJ1-4,TGTGCCAGCAGCGTAGAAGGATCAACTAATGAAAAACTGTTTTTT,CASSVEGSTNEKLFF
16,-,TRBV3-1,-,TRBJ1-5,TGTGCCAGCAGCCAAGATCTAGGGTTTTCCAATCAGCCCCAGCATTTT,CASSQDLGFSNQPQHF
15,few,TRBV11-3,-,TRBJ2-1,TGTGCCAGCAGCTTAGAGGGGTCCCGGGACAATGAGCAGTTCTTC,CASSLEGSRDNEQFF
16,-,TRBV4-1,TRBD1,TRBJ2-7,TGCGCCAGCAGCCTTTCCCACGGGACAGGGGGCTACGAGCAGTACTTC,CASSLSHGTGGYEQYF
15,-,TRBV6-2/TRBV6-3,TRBD2,TRBJ2-7,TGTGCCAGCAGTTACCGAGCGGGGAGCGGCTACGAGCAGTACTTC,CASSYRAGSGYEQYF
15,-,TRBV7-2,TRBD1,TRBJ1-1,TGTGCCAGCAGCCAATTGACAGGGACGGGCACTGAAGCTTTCTTT,CASSQLTGTGTEAFF
15,few,TRBV28,-,TRBJ2-7,TGTGCCAGCAGTGAGGGCTGCCGGGCCTCCTACGAGCAGTACTTC,CASSEGCRASYEQYF
13,-,TRBV5-6,-,TRBJ2-7,TGTGCCAGCAGCCCGGGAAGTCCCTACGAGCAGTACTTC,CASSPGSPYEQYF